This is a list of T cell receptor beta chains from one sample in a study of control samples from healthy donors and cancer patients. The table came from immunoSEQ multiplex PCR; TCRdb's copy has only in-frame clones and leaves some out. Of 50,000 or so clones listed, 93% are singletons. Sequencing used PBMCs. These receptors were obtained from a woman in her 50s with head and neck cancer. CDR3s include the opening cysteine and the closing phenylalanine or tryptophan. The D gene is left open where the match is weak. Rows may omit the clone size; those that give it use once, few, many or a size class.

TRBD1,NA,TRBV3-1/TRBV3-2,16,TRBJ1-4,CASSPGQGPTNEKLFF,TGTGCCAGCAGCCCCGGACAGGGGCCAACTAATGAAAAACTGTTTTTT
NA,NA,TRBV28,14,TRBJ1-2,CASSLGYKGYGYTF,TGTGCCAGCAGTTTAGGCTATAAGGGGTATGGCTACACCTTC
NA,NA,TRBV28,14,TRBJ2-3,CATWTVLKGDTQYF,TGTGCCACGTGGACGGTTCTTAAGGGAGATACGCAGTATTTT
NA,NA,TRBV6-2/TRBV6-3,12,TRBJ1-1,CASSYWGQKAFF,TGTGCCAGCAGTTACTGGGGACAAAAGGCTTTCTTT
NA,NA,TRBV30,14,TRBJ1-6,CAWSVSIDNSPLHF,TGTGCCTGGAGTGTCTCGATTGATAATTCACCCCTCCACTTT
NA,few,TRBV27,16,TRBJ1-6,CASSLYPEGMDSPLHF,TGTGCCAGCAGTTTATATCCAGAGGGTATGGATTCACCCCTCCACTTT
TRBD2,NA,TRBV9,16,TRBJ2-3,CASSAYGGGSTDTQYF,TGTGCCAGCAGCGCCTATGGGGGGGGTTCGACAGATACGCAGTATTTT
NA,NA,TRBV7-2,15,TRBJ2-7,CASSTPDSFSYEQYF,TGTGCCAGCAGCACCCCGGACAGCTTTTCCTACGAGCAGTACTTC
NA,NA,TRBV12-5,18,TRBJ2-1,CASGLVPWGGPSYNEQFF,TGTGCTAGTGGTTTGGTTCCCTGGGGGGGCCCCTCCTACAATGAGCAGTTCTTC
TRBD1,NA,TRBV29-1,13,TRBJ2-7,CSVEGDRAYEQYF,TGCAGCGTTGAGGGGGACAGGGCTTACGAGCAGTACTTC
TRBD1,NA,TRBV7-2,14,TRBJ2-7,CASSSGQGQYEQYF,TGTGCCAGCAGCTCGGGACAGGGACAGTACGAGCAGTACTTC
NA,NA,TRBV6-6,15,TRBJ1-3,CASSQQVGSGNTIYF,TGTGCCAGCAGCCAACAGGTTGGCTCTGGAAACACCATATATTTT